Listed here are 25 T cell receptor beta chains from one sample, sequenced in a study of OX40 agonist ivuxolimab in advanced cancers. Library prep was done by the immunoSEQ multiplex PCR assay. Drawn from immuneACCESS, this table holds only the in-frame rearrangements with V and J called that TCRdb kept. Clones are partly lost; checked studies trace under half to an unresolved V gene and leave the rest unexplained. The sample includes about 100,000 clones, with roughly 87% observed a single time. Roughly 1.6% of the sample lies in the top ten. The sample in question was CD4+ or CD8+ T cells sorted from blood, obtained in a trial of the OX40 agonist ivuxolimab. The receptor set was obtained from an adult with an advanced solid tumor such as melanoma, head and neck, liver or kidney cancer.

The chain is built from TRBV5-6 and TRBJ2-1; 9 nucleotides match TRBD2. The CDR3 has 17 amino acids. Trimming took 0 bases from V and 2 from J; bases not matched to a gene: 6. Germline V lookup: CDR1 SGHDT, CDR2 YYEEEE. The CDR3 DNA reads TGTGCCAGCAGCTTGGCGCTAGCGGGGCCCCCCTACAATGAGCAGTTCTTC. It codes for CASSLALAGPPYNEQFF. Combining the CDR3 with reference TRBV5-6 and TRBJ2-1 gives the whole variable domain DAGVTQSPTHLIKTRGQQVTLRCSPKSGHDTVSWYQQALGQGPQFIFQYYEEEERQRGNFPDRFSGHQFPNYSSELNVNALLLGDSALYLCASSLALAGPPYNEQFFGPGTRLTVL.

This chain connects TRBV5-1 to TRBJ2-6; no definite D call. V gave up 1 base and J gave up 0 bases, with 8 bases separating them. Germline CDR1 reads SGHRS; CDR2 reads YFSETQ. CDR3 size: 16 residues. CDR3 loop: CASSLTADSGANVLTF. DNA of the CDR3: TGCGCCAGCAGCTTGACCGCGGACTCTGGGGCCAACGTCCTGACTTTC.

CDR3 nucleotide sequence: TGTGCCAGCAGCTTAAGCGGGAGGGCCGGGGAGACCCAGTACTTC. Residues: CASSLSGRAGETQYF. The V call is TRBV7-2, the J call TRBJ2-5, with 10 positions matching TRBD2. Per germline, CDR1 SGHTA and CDR2 FQGNSA. Trimming cost V 2 bases and J 5 bases; bases outside gene matches: 5. The CDR3 spans 15 residues.

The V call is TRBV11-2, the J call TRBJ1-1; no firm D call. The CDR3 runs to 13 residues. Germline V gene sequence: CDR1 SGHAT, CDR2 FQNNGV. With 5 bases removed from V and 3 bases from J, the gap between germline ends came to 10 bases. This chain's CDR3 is CASSLSRDTEAFF. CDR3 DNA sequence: TGTGCCAGCAGCCTTAGTAGGGACACTGAAGCTTTCTTT.

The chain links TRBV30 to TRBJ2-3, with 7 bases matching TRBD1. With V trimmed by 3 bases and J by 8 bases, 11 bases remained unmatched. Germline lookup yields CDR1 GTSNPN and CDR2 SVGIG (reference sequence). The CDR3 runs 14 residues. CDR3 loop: CAWSADRNQATQYF. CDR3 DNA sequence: TGTGCCTGGAGCGCGGACAGGAATCAAGCTACGCAGTATTTT.

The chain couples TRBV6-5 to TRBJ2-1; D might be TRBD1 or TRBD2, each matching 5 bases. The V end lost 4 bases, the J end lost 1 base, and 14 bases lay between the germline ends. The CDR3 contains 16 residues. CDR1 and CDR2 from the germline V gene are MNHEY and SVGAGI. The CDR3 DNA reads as TGTGCCAGCAGTTCCTTAAGGGACCAATCCTACAATGAGCAGTTCTTC. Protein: CASSSLRDQSYNEQFF.

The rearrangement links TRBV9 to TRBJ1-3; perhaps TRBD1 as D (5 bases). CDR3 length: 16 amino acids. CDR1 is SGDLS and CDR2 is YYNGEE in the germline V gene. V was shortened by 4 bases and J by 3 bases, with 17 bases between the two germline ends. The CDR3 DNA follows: TGTGCCAGCAGCCCGGGACTGACTGTTGGTGGAAACACCATATATTTT. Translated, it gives CASSPGLTVGGNTIYF.

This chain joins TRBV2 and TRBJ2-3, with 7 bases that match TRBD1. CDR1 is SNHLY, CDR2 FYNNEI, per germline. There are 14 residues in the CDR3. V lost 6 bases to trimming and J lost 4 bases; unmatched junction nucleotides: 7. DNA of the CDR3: TGTGCCAGCAGGCTGGACAGGACATCAGATACGCAGTATTTT. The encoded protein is CASRLDRTSDTQYF.

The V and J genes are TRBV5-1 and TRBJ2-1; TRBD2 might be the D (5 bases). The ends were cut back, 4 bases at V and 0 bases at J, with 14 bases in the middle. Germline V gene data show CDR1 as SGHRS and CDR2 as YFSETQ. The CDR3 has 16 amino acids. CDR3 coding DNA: TGCGCCAGCAGCGTGGGGTCCCGGGACTCCTACAATGAGCAGTTCTTC. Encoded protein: CASSVGSRDSYNEQFF.

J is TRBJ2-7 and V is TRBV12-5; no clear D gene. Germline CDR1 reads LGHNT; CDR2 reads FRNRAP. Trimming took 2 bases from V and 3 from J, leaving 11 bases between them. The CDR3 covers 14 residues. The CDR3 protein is CASGLSIPFYEQYF. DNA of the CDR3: TGTGCTAGTGGTTTGTCGATTCCTTTCTACGAGCAGTACTTC.

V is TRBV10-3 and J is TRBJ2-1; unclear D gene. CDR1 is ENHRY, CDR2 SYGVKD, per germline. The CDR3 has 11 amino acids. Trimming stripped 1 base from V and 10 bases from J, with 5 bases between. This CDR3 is CAISEYSEQFF. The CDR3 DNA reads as TGTGCCATCAGTGAGTATTCGGAGCAGTTCTTC.

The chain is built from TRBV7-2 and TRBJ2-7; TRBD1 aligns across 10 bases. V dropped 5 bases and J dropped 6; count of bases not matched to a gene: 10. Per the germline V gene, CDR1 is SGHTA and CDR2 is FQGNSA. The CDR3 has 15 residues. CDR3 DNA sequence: TGTGCCAGCAGCCCTCGGACAGGGGGTAGTCTCGAGCAGTACTTC. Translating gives CASSPRTGGSLEQYF.

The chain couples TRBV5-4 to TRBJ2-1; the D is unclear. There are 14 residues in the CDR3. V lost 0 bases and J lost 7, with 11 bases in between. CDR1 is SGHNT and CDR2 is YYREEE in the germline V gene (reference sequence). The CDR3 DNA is TGTGCCAGCAGCTTGGCGTCAGACGGGAATGAGCAGTTCTTC. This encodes CASSLASDGNEQFF.

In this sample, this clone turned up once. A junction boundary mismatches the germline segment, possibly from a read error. CDR3 sequence reads: CASSDRVPYRYTF. CDR3 in DNA: TGTGCCAGCAGCGACAGAGTGCCCTATCGCTACACCTTC. V gene TRBV11-3 combines with J gene TRBJ1-2, with a possible D match to TRBD1 (5 bases). The CDR3 is 13 residues long. Germline values: CDR1 SGHNT, CDR2 YENEEA.

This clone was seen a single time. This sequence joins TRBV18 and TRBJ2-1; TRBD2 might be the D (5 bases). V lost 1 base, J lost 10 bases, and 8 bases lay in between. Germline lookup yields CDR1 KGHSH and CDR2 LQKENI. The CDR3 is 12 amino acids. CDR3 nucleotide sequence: TGTGCCAGCTCACCACTTTCGGGGGAGCAGTTCTTC. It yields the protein CASSPLSGEQFF.

The CDR3 protein is CASSFLAGGPNEQFF. The CDR3 DNA is TGTGCCAGCAGCTTTCTGGCGGGAGGGCCAAATGAGCAGTTCTTC. V gene TRBV7-9 combines with J gene TRBJ2-1, with 9 bases lining up with TRBD2. In germline, CDR1 is SEHNR, CDR2 FQNEAQ (reference sequence). V lost 3 bases and J lost 7; bases outside the gene matches: 7. This CDR3 has 15 amino acids. Full variable domain (outside the CDR3, taken from reference TRBV7-9 and TRBJ2-1): DTGVSQNPRHKITKRGQNVTFRCDPISEHNRLYWYRQTLGQGPEFLTYFQNEAQLEKSRLLSDRFSAERPKGSFSTLEIQRTEQGDSAMYLCASSFLAGGPNEQFFGPGTRLTVL.

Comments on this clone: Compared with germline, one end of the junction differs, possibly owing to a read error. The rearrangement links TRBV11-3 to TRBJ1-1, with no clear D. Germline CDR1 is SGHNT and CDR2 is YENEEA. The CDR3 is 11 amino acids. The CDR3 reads CASSLVGRALF. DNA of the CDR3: TGTGCCAGCAGCTTAGTGGGTCGGGCTCTCTTT.

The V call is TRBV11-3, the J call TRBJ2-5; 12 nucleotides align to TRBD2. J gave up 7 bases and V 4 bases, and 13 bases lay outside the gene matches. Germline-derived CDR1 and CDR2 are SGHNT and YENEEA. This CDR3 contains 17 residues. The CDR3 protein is CASSSSPLAGGGGTQYF. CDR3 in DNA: TGTGCCAGCAGCTCATCCCCACTAGCGGGAGGAGGGGGGACCCAGTACTTC.

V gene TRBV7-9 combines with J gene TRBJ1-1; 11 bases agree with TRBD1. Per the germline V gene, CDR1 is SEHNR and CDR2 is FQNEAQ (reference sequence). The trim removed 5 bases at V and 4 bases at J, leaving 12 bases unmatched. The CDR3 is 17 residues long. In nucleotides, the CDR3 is TGTGCCAGCAGCCTTCGGACAGGGGGCATTTGGGTCACTGAAGCTTTCTTT. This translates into CASSLRTGGIWVTEAFF.

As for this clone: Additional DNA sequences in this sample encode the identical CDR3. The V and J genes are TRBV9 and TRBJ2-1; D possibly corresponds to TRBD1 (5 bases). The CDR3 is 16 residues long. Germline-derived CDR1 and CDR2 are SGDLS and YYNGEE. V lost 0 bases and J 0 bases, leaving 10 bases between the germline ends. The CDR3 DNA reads TGTGCCAGCAGCGTAGGGGGCGGAAGCTCCTACAATGAGCAGTTCTTC. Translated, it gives CASSVGGGSSYNEQFF.

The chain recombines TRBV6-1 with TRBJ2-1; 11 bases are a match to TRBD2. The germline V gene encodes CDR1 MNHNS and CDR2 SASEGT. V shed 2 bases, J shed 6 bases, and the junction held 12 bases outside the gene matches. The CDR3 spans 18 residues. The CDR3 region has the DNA TGTGCCAGCAGTGAACTCTCTCTAGCGGGAGGATGGGGCAATGAGCAGTTCTTC. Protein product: CASSELSLAGGWGNEQFF.

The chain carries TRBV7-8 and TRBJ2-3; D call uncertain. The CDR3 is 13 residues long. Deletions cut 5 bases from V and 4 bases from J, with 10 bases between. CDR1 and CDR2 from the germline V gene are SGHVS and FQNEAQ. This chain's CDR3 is CASSPPRSDTQYF. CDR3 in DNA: TGTGCCAGCAGCCCACCCCGGTCAGATACGCAGTATTTT. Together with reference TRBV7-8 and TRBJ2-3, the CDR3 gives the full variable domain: GAGVSQSPRYKVAKRGQDVALRCDPISGHVSLFWYQQALGQGPEFLTYFQNEAQLDKSGLPSDRFFAERPEGSVSTLKIQRTQQEDSAVYLCASSPPRSDTQYFGPGTRLTVL.

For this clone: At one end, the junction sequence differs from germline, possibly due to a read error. The CDR3 DNA sequence: TGTGCTAGCAGCTTAGGGGCCGTCGGTGAGACCCAGTACTTC. It yields the protein CASSLGAVGETQYF. V usage is TRBV7-7 and J usage is TRBJ2-5; D perhaps matches TRBD1 (5 bases). Germline lookup yields CDR1 SSHAT and CDR2 FNYEAQ (reference sequence). CDR3 length: 14 amino acids. Full variable domain (missing parts from reference TRBV7-7 and TRBJ2-5): GAGVSQSPRYKVTKRGQDVTLRCDPISSHATLYWYQQALGQGPEFLTYFNYEAQPDKSGLPSDRFSAERPEGSISTLTIQRTEQRDSAMYRCASSLGAVGETQYFGPGTRLLVL.

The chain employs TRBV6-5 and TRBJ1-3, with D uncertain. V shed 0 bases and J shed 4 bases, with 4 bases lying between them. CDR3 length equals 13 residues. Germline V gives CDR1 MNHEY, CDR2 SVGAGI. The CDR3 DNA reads TGTGCCAGCAGTTACTCCAGGGGAAACACCATATATTTT. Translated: CASSYSRGNTIYF.

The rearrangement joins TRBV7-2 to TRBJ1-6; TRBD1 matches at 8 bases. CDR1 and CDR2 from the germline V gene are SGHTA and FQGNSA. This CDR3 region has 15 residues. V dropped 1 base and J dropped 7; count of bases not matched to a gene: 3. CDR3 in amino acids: CASSLGQGWNSPLHF. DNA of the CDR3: TGTGCCAGCAGCTTAGGACAGGGGTGGAATTCACCCCTCCACTTT. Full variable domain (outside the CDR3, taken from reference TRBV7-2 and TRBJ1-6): GAGVSQSPSNKVTEKGKDVELRCDPISGHTALYWYRQSLGQGLEFLIYFQGNSAPDKSGLPSDRFSAERTGGSVSTLTIQRTQQEDSAVYLCASSLGQGWNSPLHFGNGTRLTVT.